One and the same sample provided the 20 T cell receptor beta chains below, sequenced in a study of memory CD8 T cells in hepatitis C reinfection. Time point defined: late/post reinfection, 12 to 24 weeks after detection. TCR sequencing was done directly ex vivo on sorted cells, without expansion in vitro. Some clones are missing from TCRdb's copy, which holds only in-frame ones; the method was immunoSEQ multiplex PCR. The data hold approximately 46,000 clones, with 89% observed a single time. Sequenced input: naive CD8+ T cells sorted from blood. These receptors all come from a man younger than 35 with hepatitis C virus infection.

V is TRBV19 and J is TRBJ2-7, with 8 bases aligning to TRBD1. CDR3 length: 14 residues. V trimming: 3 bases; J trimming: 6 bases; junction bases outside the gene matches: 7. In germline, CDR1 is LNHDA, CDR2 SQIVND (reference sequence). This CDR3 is CASSISGGSREQYF. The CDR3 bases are TGTGCCAGTAGTATTTCAGGGGGCTCGCGCGAGCAGTACTTC.

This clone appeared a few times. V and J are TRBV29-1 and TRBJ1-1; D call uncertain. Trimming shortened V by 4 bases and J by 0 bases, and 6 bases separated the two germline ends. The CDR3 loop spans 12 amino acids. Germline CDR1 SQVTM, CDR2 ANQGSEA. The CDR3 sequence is CSVVQLNTEAFF. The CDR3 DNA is TGCAGCGTTGTACAGCTGAACACTGAAGCTTTCTTT.

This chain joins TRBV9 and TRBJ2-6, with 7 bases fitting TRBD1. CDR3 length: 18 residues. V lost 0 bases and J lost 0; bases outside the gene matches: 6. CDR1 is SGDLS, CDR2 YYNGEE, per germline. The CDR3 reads CASSVEDRPNSGANVLTF. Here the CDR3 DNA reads TGTGCCAGCAGCGTAGAGGACAGGCCTAACTCTGGGGCCAACGTCCTGACTTTC.

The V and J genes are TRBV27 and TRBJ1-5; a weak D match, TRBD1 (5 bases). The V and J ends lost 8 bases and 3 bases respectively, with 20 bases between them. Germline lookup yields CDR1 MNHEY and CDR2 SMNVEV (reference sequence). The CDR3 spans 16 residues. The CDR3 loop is CASCWGDKGNNQPQHF. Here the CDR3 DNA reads TGTGCCAGCTGTTGGGGGGATAAGGGAAACAATCAGCCCCAGCATTTT.

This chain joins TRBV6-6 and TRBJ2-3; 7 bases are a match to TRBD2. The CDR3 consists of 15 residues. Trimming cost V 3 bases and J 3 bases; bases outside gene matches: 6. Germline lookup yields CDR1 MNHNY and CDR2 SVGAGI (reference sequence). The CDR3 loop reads CASSYWGGSTDTQYF. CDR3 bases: TGTGCCAGCAGTTATTGGGGCGGGAGTACAGATACGCAGTATTTT.

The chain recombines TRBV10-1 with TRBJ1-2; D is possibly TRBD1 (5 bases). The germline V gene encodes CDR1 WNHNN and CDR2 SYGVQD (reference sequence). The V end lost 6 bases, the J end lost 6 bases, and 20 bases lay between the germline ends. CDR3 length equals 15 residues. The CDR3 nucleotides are TGCGCCAGCAGGGTGAACCGGGACTTTCGGGATGGCTACACCTTC. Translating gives CASRVNRDFRDGYTF.

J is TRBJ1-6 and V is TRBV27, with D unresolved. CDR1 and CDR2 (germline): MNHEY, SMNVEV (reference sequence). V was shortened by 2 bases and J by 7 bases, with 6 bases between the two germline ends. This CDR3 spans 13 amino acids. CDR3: CASSLGQNSPLHF. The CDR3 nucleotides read TGTGCCAGCAGTTTAGGGCAGAATTCACCCCTCCACTTT.

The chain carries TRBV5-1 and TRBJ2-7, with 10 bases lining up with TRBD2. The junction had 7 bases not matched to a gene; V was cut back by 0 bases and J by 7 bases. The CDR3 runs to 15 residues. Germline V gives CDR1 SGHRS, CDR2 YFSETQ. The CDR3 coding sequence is TGCGCCAGCAGCTTGGGGCTAGCGGGAGTCGATGAGCAGTACTTC. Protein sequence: CASSLGLAGVDEQYF. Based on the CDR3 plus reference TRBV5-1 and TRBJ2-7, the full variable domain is KAGVTQTPRYLIKTRGQQVTLSCSPISGHRSVSWYQQTPGQGLQFLFEYFSETQRNKGNFPGRFSGRQFSNSRSEMNVSTLELGDSALYLCASSLGLAGVDEQYFGPGTRLTVT.

CDR3 DNA sequence: TGTGCCAGCAGCACCGAGACTAGCGGGGGTCAGGATGAGCAGTTCTTC. Translating gives CASSTETSGGQDEQFF. J is TRBJ2-1 and V is TRBV5-4, with TRBD2 matching over 12 bases. The ends lost 4 bases at V and 8 bases at J; junction bases unmatched: 10. Germline V gene data show CDR1 as SGHNT and CDR2 as YYREEE (reference sequence). The CDR3 contains 16 residues.

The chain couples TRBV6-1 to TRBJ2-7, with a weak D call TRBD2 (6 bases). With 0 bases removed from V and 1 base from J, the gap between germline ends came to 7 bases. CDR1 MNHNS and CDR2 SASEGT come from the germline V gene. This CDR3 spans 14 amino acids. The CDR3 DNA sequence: TGTGCCAGCAGTGAAGCTGCGGGATCCTACGAGCAGTACTTC. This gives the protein CASSEAAGSYEQYF.

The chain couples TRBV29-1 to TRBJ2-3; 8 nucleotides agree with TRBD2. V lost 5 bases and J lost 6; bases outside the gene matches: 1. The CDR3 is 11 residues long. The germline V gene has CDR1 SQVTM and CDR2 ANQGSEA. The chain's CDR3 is CSVSGGDTQYF. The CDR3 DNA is TGCAGCGTTTCGGGGGGGGATACGCAGTATTTT.

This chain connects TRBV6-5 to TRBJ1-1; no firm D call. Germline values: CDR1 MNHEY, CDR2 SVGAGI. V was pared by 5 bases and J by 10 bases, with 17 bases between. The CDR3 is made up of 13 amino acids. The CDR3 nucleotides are TGTGCCAGCAGTGAAACATCGTTCGAGGGAGCTTTCTTT. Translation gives CASSETSFEGAFF.

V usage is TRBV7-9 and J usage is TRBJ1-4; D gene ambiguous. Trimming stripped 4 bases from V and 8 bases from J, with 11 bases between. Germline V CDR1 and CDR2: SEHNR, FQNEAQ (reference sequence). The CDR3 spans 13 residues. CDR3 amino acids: CASSSPVYEKLFF. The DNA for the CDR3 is TGTGCCAGCAGCTCACCTGTCTACGAAAAACTGTTTTTT.

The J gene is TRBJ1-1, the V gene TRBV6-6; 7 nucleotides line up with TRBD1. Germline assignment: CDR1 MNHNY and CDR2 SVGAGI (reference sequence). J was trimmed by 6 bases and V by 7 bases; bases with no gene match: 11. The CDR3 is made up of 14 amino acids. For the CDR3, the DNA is TGTGCCAGCACTTTGACAGGGTTTAACGCTGAAGCTTTCTTT. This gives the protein CASTLTGFNAEAFF.

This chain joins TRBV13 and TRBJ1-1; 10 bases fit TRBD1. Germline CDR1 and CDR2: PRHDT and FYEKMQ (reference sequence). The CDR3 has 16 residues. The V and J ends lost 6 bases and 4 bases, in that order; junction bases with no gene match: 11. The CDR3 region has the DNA TGTGCCAGCAGTCCGACAGGGGGCCATCTTCCCACTGAAGCTTTCTTT. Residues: CASSPTGGHLPTEAFF.

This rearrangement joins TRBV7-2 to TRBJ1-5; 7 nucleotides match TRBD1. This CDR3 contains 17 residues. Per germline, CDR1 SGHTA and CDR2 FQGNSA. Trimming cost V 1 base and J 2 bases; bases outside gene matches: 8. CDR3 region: CASSLVARQGGNQPQHF. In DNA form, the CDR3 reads TGTGCCAGCAGCTTAGTCGCGAGACAGGGAGGCAATCAGCCCCAGCATTTT.

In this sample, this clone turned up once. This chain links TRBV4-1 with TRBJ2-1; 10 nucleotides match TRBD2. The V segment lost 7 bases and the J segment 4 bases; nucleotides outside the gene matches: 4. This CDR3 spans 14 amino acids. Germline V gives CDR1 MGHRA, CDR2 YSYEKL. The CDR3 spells CASTPLAGYNEQFF. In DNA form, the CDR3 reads TGCGCCAGCACCCCACTAGCGGGGTACAATGAGCAGTTCTTC.

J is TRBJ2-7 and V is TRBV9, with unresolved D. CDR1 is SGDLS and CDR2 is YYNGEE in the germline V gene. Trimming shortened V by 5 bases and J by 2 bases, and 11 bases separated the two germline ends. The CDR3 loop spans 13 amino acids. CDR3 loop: CASSASTTYEQYF. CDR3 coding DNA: TGTGCCAGCAGTGCGAGTACTACCTACGAGCAGTACTTC.

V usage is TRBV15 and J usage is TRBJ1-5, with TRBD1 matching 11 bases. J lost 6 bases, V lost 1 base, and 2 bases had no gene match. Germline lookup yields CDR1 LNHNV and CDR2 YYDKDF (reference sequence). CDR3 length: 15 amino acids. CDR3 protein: CATSRVGQGVQPQHF. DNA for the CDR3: TGTGCCACCAGCAGAGTGGGACAGGGGGTTCAGCCCCAGCATTTT.

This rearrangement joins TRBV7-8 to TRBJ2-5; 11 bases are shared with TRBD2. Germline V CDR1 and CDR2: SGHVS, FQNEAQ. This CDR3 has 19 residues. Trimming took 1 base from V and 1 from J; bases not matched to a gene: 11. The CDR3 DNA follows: TGTGCCAGCAGCTTAGTTACTAGCGGGGGCCAAACGATCCAAGAGACCCAGTACTTC. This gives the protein CASSLVTSGGQTIQETQYF.